This TCR beta chain was found in a study of spatial heterogeneity in lung cancer. About the study: Each unique TCR and UMI combination was seen more than ten times on average in raw reads.

TCR cDNA molecules were tagged individually, and each one carried a unique molecular identifier. TCRdb fed the 5' RACE reads into MiXCR, producing one record per CDR3 protein. The table shows about 45,000 distinct CDR3 sequences, with roughly 12% occurring only once. Study-wide findings and caveats: Blood contained ubiquitous expanded tumor TCRs more at resection than at follow-up.

Deletions cut 6 bases from V and 4 bases from J, with 9 bases between. This CDR3 has 13 amino acids. Germline V gene sequence: CDR1 LNHDA, CDR2 SQIVND (reference sequence). This clonotype was seen a single time. Its antigen remains unidentified. As for time point: sample taken at primary tumor resection. No cell sorting; template was whole RNA from tumor, lung tissue or PBMC. Untreated early-stage non-small cell lung cancer patients, around 70 in total, were the donors. The sequence was obtained from a female donor with early-stage non-small cell lung cancer. The V gene is TRBV19, the J gene TRBJ2-2, with a weak D call TRBD2 (6 bases). Sequencing used PBMCs, obtained at surgery. CDR3: CASRGGTTGELFF. The CDR3 DNA sequence: TGTGCCAGTAGGGGCGGGACCACCGGGGAGCTGTTTTTT.